The T cell receptor (beta chain) described here comes from a study of blood T cell repertoires in COVID-19. Study in general: Samples came from the United States, Italy and Spain, spanning acute and convalescent COVID-19. The cDNA or gDNA used as material had been derived from T cells, B-cell-depleted T cells, or PBMCs.

The V gene's germline CDR1 is LGHDT and CDR2 YNNKEL (reference sequence). After removal of 0 bases from V and 3 bases from J, the junction contained 16 bases not matched to a gene. The CDR3 loop spans 21 amino acids. Original methodology: Amplification from reference gene primers served as the basis for estimated nucleated cell counts. Clones were sequenced by immunoSEQ multiplex PCR, and TCRdb holds only the in-frame ones, with some missing. V and J calls and clone size are given by that table; D and trimming were obtained from the DNA. The repertoire includes hundreds of thousands of clones, roughly 88% of them detected once, and 1.4% sits in the top ten.

The sample comprised peripheral blood. This chain joins TRBV3-1 (or the pseudogene TRBV3-2) and TRBJ2-2, with TRBD2 matching over 10 bases. The TCR was taken from a woman aged 25 to 39 with active or convalescent COVID-19. The CDR3 sequence: CASSQDFQGQLTSGYTGELFF. CDR3 bases: TGTGCCAGCAGCCAAGATTTCCAGGGCCAACTGACTAGCGGGTACACCGGGGAGCTGTTTTTT.